Sequencing of this T cell receptor beta chain was carried out in a study of tissue T cells after allogeneic stem cell transplantation. Broader study findings: Blood and spleen captured only part of the tissue TCR repertoire.

On this clone itself: Its target is not known. Gene names are mouse gene names. The read halts 1 residue ahead of the CDR3 end, with the missing end drawn from the germline J gene.

Survey-depth TCRbeta CDR3 sequencing reported V/J genes and productive frequencies. The data were produced by immunoSEQ multiplex PCR, yet TCRdb's version contains in-frame clones alone and is incomplete. The repertoire includes tens of thousands of clones, roughly two thirds of them detected once, and 0.41% sits in the top ten. Germline V gives CDR1 SGHDT, CDR2 FRDEAV. The V and J ends lost 0 bases and 5 bases respectively, with 4 bases between them. The CDR3 length is 12 residues. This sequence joins TRBV14 and TRBJ2-4; no firm D call. This sequence originates from a female BALB/c mouse in good health. This line is of MHC haplotype H2-d. Sequences were obtained from blood. The CDR3 spells CASSFSGNTLYF. CDR3 DNA (partial): TGTGCCAGCAGTTTCTCGGGAAACACCTTGTAC.